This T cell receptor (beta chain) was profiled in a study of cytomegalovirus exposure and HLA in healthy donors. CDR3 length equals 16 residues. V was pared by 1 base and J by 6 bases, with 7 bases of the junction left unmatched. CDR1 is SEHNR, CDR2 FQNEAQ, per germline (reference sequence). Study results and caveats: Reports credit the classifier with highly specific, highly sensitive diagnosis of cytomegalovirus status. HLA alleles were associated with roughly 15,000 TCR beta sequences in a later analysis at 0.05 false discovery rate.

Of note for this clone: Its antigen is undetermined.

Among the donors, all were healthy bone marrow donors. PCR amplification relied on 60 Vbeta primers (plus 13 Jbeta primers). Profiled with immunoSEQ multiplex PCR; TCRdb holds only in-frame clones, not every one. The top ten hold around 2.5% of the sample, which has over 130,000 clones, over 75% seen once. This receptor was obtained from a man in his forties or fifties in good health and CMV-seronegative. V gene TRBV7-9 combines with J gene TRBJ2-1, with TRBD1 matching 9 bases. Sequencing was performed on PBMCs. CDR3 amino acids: CASSLDRGQVVNEQFF. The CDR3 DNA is TGTGCCAGCAGCTTAGACAGGGGGCAGGTCGTCAATGAGCAGTTCTTC.